Below are 30 T cell receptor beta chains sequenced from a single sample in a study of T-cell reconstitution after alpha-beta-depleted transplantation in children. This sample's TCRbeta library carried unique molecular identifier barcodes. TCRdb analysed the PCR reads with MiXCR anew, one entry per CDR3 protein. The table records 670,000 or so distinct CDR3 sequences, 13% of them present only once. This material consisted of PBMCs, taken before TCRalphabeta/CD19-depleted stem cell transplant. These receptors all come from a girl aged 2 to 10 with congenital amegakaryocytic thrombocytopenia, due to receive a stem cell transplant.

This clonotype was seen many times. The V and J genes are TRBV7-6 and TRBJ2-1, with D possibly being TRBD2 (6 bases). CDR3 length equals 18 residues. The germline V gene encodes CDR1 SGHVS and CDR2 FNYEAQ. Between the trimmed V and J ends, which lost 1 base and 0 bases, there was a span of 16 bases. The CDR3 loop reads CASSLVGGGTDSYNEQFF. Written as DNA, the CDR3 is TGTGCCAGCAGCTTAGTTGGTGGCGGGACCGACTCCTACAATGAGCAGTTCTTC.

This sequence joins TRBV30 and TRBJ1-1; possibly TRBD1 for D (5 bases). The V gene's germline CDR1 is GTSNPN and CDR2 SVGIG (reference sequence). The CDR3 covers 13 residues. Between the trimmed V and J ends, which lost 2 bases and 7 bases, there was a span of 14 bases. The CDR3 spells CAWSPVPGIEAFF. As DNA, the CDR3 is TGTGCCTGGAGTCCCGTACCAGGGATTGAAGCTTTCTTT.

This clonotype has ten or more counts. The genes are TRBV29-1 and TRBJ2-7; 8 bases fit TRBD2. Germline V gives CDR1 SQVTM, CDR2 ANQGSEA. With 6 bases clipped from V and 5 bases from J, the junction kept 9 bases outside the gene matches. CDR3 length equals 13 residues. The DNA of the CDR3 is TGCAGCGTAAAAGACGGGGGGGCGGACGAGCAGTACTTC. The encoded protein is CSVKDGGADEQYF.

This clonotype was recorded many times. V usage is TRBV5-1 and J usage is TRBJ2-7; perhaps TRBD1 as D (6 bases). CDR1 SGHRS and CDR2 YFSETQ come from the germline V gene. V shed 0 bases and J shed 0 bases, with 13 bases lying between them. This CDR3 is built from 16 residues. The CDR3 DNA reads as TGCGCCAGCAGCTTGGTGGTCGCAGGGGACTCCTACGAGCAGTACTTC. This sequence encodes CASSLVVAGDSYEQYF.

This clonotype was counted at least ten times. The V call is TRBV3-1, the J call TRBJ2-5; possibly TRBD2 for D (5 bases). There are 15 residues in the CDR3. The V end lost 5 bases, the J end lost 5 bases, and 18 bases lay between the germline ends. Germline V lookup: CDR1 LGHDT, CDR2 YNNKEL (reference sequence). The CDR3, as DNA: TGTGCCAGCAGCTGGACTTCGGAGGTGTTGGAGACCCAGTACTTC. It specifies CASSWTSEVLETQYF.

This clonotype was seen repeatedly, ten times or more. The gene calls are TRBV5-1 and TRBJ2-1, with a tentative D call TRBD2 (6 bases). Looked up from germline, CDR1 is SGHRS and CDR2 is YFSETQ. The CDR3 is made up of 19 amino acids. Trimming took 4 bases from V and 0 from J, leaving 23 bases between them. DNA of the CDR3: TGCGCCAGCAGCGCGACCGGGCCCCTCCTACTAGCCTCCTACAATGAGCAGTTCTTC. It is translated as CASSATGPLLLASYNEQFF.

The chain is built from TRBV18 and TRBJ2-5; 7 bases match TRBD1. The germline CDR1 and CDR2 sequences are KGHSH and LQKENI. The CDR3 loop spans 12 amino acids. V dropped 5 bases and J dropped 5; count of bases not matched to a gene: 2. CDR3 nucleotides: TGTGCCAGCTCAGACAGGGACGAGACCCAGTACTTC. This encodes CASSDRDETQYF.

In its sample, this clonotype was seen many times. The CDR3 sequence: CSVTLGLAGGLNEQFF. Written as DNA, the CDR3 is TGCAGCGTAACCTTGGGGCTAGCGGGAGGGTTGAATGAGCAGTTCTTC. The chain uses TRBV29-1 and TRBJ2-1; TRBD2 aligns across 12 bases. Germline lookup yields CDR1 SQVTM and CDR2 ANQGSEA. The V segment lost 6 bases and the J segment 7 bases; nucleotides outside the gene matches: 13. CDR3 length: 16 amino acids.

This chain joins TRBV7-2 and TRBJ2-3, with D unclear. The germline gives CDR1 SGHTA, CDR2 FQGNSA. This CDR3 spans 14 amino acids. Deletions cut 5 bases from V and 4 bases from J, with 13 bases between. The CDR3 DNA follows: TGTGCCAGCAGCCCACGGGTTTTCCCAGATACGCAGTATTTT. Translated: CASSPRVFPDTQYF.

The V gene is TRBV7-9, the J gene TRBJ2-5; D remains ambiguous. V lost 5 bases and J lost 2, with 15 bases in between. The germline gives CDR1 SEHNR, CDR2 FQNEAQ (reference sequence). There are 15 residues in the CDR3. The CDR3 sequence is CASSQLRTLQETQYF. CDR3 in DNA: TGTGCCAGCAGCCAACTTCGGACGCTACAAGAGACCCAGTACTTC.

The table lists this clonotype with many counts. V is TRBV27 and J is TRBJ1-2, with 12 bases matching TRBD1. Unmatched junction bases numbered 14, after V lost 8 bases and J lost 4 bases. This CDR3 is built from 17 residues. Germline lookup yields CDR1 MNHEY and CDR2 SMNVEV (reference sequence). Written as DNA, the CDR3 is TGTGCCAGCTCCACATCGGGACAGGGGGCTCGGGGCTATGGCTACACCTTC. This codes for CASSTSGQGARGYGYTF.

This clonotype was counted many times. The gene calls are TRBV27 and TRBJ2-1; 9 bases map to TRBD2. V trimming: 6 bases; J trimming: 7 bases; junction bases outside the gene matches: 10. CDR3 length: 15 residues. Germline lookup yields CDR1 MNHEY and CDR2 SMNVEV (reference sequence). Here the CDR3 reads CASSSGPSGMNEQFF. The DNA for the CDR3 is TGTGCCAGCAGCTCAGGGCCTAGCGGGATGAATGAGCAGTTCTTC.

This chain joins TRBV4-1 and TRBJ2-7; the D gene is possibly TRBD2 (5 bases). CDR3 length: 15 residues. The germline V gene encodes CDR1 MGHRA and CDR2 YSYEKL. V lost 1 base, J lost 2 bases, and 12 bases lay in between. The DNA for the CDR3 is TGCGCCAGCAGCCAAGGAGGTGGACTCGCCTACGAGCAGTACTTC. Translated: CASSQGGGLAYEQYF.

This clonotype has ten or more counts. The chain joins TRBV30 to TRBJ1-2, with a weak D call TRBD1 (6 bases). The CDR3 spans 12 residues. CDR1 and CDR2 (germline): GTSNPN, SVGIG (reference sequence). V lost 5 bases, J lost 4 bases, and 11 bases lay in between. The CDR3 region has the DNA TGTGCCTGGGTACAGGGACCCTATGGCTACACCTTC. Translation: CAWVQGPYGYTF.

CDR3 nucleotides: TGTGCCAGCAGGACCTCGGGAGGGAACAATCAGCCCCAGCATTTT. The encoded protein is CASRTSGGNNQPQHF. This sequence joins TRBV12-3 or TRBV12-4 and TRBJ1-5; D is uncertain. Trimming took 6 bases from V and 3 from J, leaving 15 bases between them. The CDR3 sequence is 15 residues long.

The chain combines TRBV28 with TRBJ2-5; D might be TRBD1 (6 bases). Germline V gene sequence: CDR1 MDHEN, CDR2 SYDVKM. CDR3 length: 12 residues. The ends were cut back, 7 bases at V and 4 bases at J, with 10 bases in the middle. In nucleotides, the CDR3 is TGTGCCAGCACAGGCAGGGGAGAGACCCAGTACTTC. Protein: CASTGRGETQYF.

This clonotype was observed at least ten times. This chain connects TRBV3-1 to TRBJ1-1, with D tentatively TRBD1 (5 bases). The V end lost 1 base, the J end lost 5 bases, and 17 bases lay between the germline ends. Germline V lookup: CDR1 LGHDT, CDR2 YNNKEL (reference sequence). The CDR3 totals 16 residues. CDR3 in DNA: TGTGCCAGCAGCCAAGTGGCAGGGACCTTAGGGACTGAAGCTTTCTTT. This encodes CASSQVAGTLGTEAFF.

This clonotype was counted at least ten times. The chain links TRBV28 to TRBJ2-5; D gene uncertain. This CDR3 has 13 amino acids. The germline gives CDR1 MDHEN, CDR2 SYDVKM. Trimming cost V 9 bases and J 1 base, with 12 bases left between them. The CDR3 DNA reads TGTGCCAGTCGGGCTCCTGGCCAAGAGACCCAGTACTTC. It is translated as CASRAPGQETQYF.

The chain carries TRBV25-1 and TRBJ1-2; D gene uncertain. V lost 3 bases and J lost 6, with 14 bases in between. This CDR3 contains 14 residues. Germline CDR1 reads MGHDK; CDR2 reads SYGVNS. DNA of the CDR3: TGTGCCAGCAGTGATGGGGTTCTTAGCAATGGCTACACCTTC. Its protein is CASSDGVLSNGYTF.

Turning to this clonotype: Since a much larger clone is just one base distant, this may be a read error. The gene calls are TRBV28 and TRBJ1-2; no clear D. This CDR3 spans 15 amino acids. The V end lost 4 bases, the J end lost 0 bases, and 12 bases lay between the germline ends. Germline-derived CDR1 and CDR2 are MDHEN and SYDVKM. The CDR3: CASSYGKRANYGYTF. The CDR3 DNA is TGTGCCAGCAGTTATGGCAAGCGAGCTAACTATGGCTACACCTTC.

The rearrangement joins TRBV20-1 to TRBJ2-3, with 11 positions matching TRBD2. Germline V gives CDR1 DFQATT, CDR2 SNEGSKA (reference sequence). The V segment lost 2 bases and the J segment 4 bases; nucleotides outside the gene matches: 8. CDR3 length: 16 residues. CDR3 nucleotide sequence: TGCAGTGCTAGACCCTTAGCGGGAGGGGTGGCAGATACGCAGTATTTT. This encodes CSARPLAGGVADTQYF.

The chain couples TRBV20-1 to TRBJ2-7; no clear D gene. This CDR3 is built from 12 residues. The V end lost 4 bases, the J end lost 7 bases, and 14 bases lay between the germline ends. Germline V gene sequence: CDR1 DFQATT, CDR2 SNEGSKA (reference sequence). In nucleotides, the CDR3 is TGCAGTGCTATGGGCCCATATAGAGAGCAGTACTTC. Translated, it gives CSAMGPYREQYF.

This clonotype was counted between two and nine times. The J gene is TRBJ2-1, the V gene TRBV5-1; D may be TRBD2 (5 bases). The CDR3 has 16 amino acids. The V gene lost 0 bases and the J gene lost 1 base, with 11 bases spanning the gap. The germline CDR1 and CDR2 sequences are SGHRS and YFSETQ. The CDR3 spells CASSLAGSNSYNEQFF. The DNA for the CDR3 is TGCGCCAGCAGCTTGGCTGGGAGTAATTCCTACAATGAGCAGTTCTTC.

In its sample, this clonotype was seen many times. This chain links TRBV7-9 with TRBJ1-3; D remains ambiguous. With 6 bases removed from V and 0 bases from J, the gap between germline ends came to 3 bases. CDR3 size: 12 residues. CDR1 is SEHNR, CDR2 FQNEAQ, per germline (reference sequence). CDR3 loop: CASSLSGNTIYF. The CDR3 nucleotides are TGTGCCAGCAGTCTCTCTGGAAACACCATATATTTT.

This clonotype was picked up a small number of times. The J gene is TRBJ2-4, the V gene TRBV7-9; 7 bases match TRBD1. CDR3 size: 14 residues. The trim removed 5 bases at V and 8 bases at J, leaving 9 bases unmatched. Germline values: CDR1 SEHNR, CDR2 FQNEAQ (reference sequence). This chain's CDR3 is CASSADRHRDIQYF. CDR3 nucleotides: TGTGCCAGCAGCGCGGACAGGCACAGGGACATTCAGTACTTC.

This clonotype was detected ten times or more. V gene TRBV29-1 combines with J gene TRBJ1-1, with D tentatively TRBD1 (5 bases). Trimming stripped 2 bases from V and 3 bases from J, with 10 bases between. The CDR3 covers 13 residues. The germline gives CDR1 SQVTM, CDR2 ANQGSEA. CDR3 region: CSVERQGYTEAFF. CDR3 bases: TGCAGCGTTGAACGGCAGGGCTACACTGAAGCTTTCTTT.

At least ten counts were recorded for this clonotype. The gene calls are TRBV29-1 and TRBJ2-7, with D perhaps TRBD1 (6 bases). The CDR3 sequence is 11 residues long. V was pared by 4 bases and J by 5 bases, with 9 bases between. Germline-derived CDR1 and CDR2 are SQVTM and ANQGSEA. The CDR3 spells CSVVGTNEQYF. In nucleotides, the CDR3 is TGCAGCGTTGTCGGGACAAACGAGCAGTACTTC.

At least ten counts were recorded for this clonotype. The J gene is TRBJ1-2, the V gene TRBV5-1; 7 bases fit TRBD1. The V gene's germline CDR1 is SGHRS and CDR2 YFSETQ. The CDR3 extends over 13 amino acids. V trimming: 4 bases; J trimming: 7 bases; junction bases outside the gene matches: 7. In nucleotides, the CDR3 is TGCGCCAGCAGCCCCGCGACAGGGCTTGGCTACACCTTC. The encoded protein is CASSPATGLGYTF.

This clonotype appeared a few times. The chain couples TRBV6-1 to TRBJ2-5, with 10 nucleotides matching TRBD1. V was clipped by 6 bases and J by 3 bases; unmatched bases: 7. In germline, CDR1 is MNHNS, CDR2 SASEGT. The CDR3 runs 15 residues. The CDR3 DNA follows: TGTGCCAGCAGCCCGCGGGACAGGGGTAAAGAGACCCAGTACTTC. Its translation is CASSPRDRGKETQYF.

In its sample, this clonotype was seen many times. The chain employs TRBV20-1 and TRBJ2-4; TRBD2 is a possible D gene (6 bases). Germline CDR1 DFQATT, CDR2 SNEGSKA (reference sequence). V gave up 4 bases and J gave up 1 base, with 14 bases separating them. The CDR3 extends over 15 amino acids. In DNA, the CDR3 is TGCAGTGCTAAGAAACTAGCTCTGGCCAAAAACATTCAGTACTTC. Its protein product is CSAKKLALAKNIQYF.